The clone carrying this TCR beta chain was observed many times. The antigen is not known. CDR1 MNHNS and CDR2 SASEGT come from the germline V gene. With 6 bases removed from V and 1 base from J, the gap between germline ends came to 19 bases. The CDR3 length is 16 residues. The data were obtained in a study of blood T cells in healthy people across ages. Overall study results and limits: When set beside aged donors, long-lived donors presented more naive CD4+ cells and higher diversity.

PCR was performed a second time for about 7 to 11 cycles using a sample-barcoded 5' primer and a J-beta primer mix. TCRdb passed the 5' RACE reads through MiXCR, listing each CDR3 protein once. The sample shows roughly 680,000 distinct CDR3 sequences, 40% to 65% of them seen only once. The receptor comes from a woman older than 75 in good health. Material: blood. This chain joins TRBV6-1 and TRBJ2-7; TRBD1 might be the D (6 bases). The CDR3 nucleotides are TGTGCCAGCAGGCTCGATTGGGACACTTTATCCTACGAGCAGTACTTC. It yields the protein CASRLDWDTLSYEQYF.